Following are 12 T cell receptor beta chains from one sample sequenced in a study of blood T cells in healthy people across ages. The second PCR ran about 6 to 12 cycles with a sample-barcoded 5' primer and J-beta primers. TCRdb reprocessed the 5' RACE reads with MiXCR, giving one entry per CDR3 protein. The sample holds about 1 million distinct CDR3 sequences; 20% to 25% are singletons and the top ten take 0.75%. Separately, the same data were catalogued under a study of T cells of mothers and their children.

The sequencing input was blood. All receptors derive from a girl aged 2 to 10 in good health.

This clonotype has only a few counts. The V gene is TRBV20-1, the J gene TRBJ1-5; no clear D. The V gene lost 4 bases and the J gene lost 0 bases, with 16 bases spanning the gap. Germline CDR1 DFQATT, CDR2 SNEGSKA (reference sequence). There are 16 residues in the CDR3. The DNA for the CDR3 is TGCAGTGCTAATGGGGTAACAGAATATAGCAATCAGCCCCAGCATTTT. Protein: CSANGVTEYSNQPQHF.

The J gene is TRBJ2-3, the V gene TRBV20-1, with TRBD2 matching over 10 bases. This CDR3 has 15 amino acids. V was pared by 0 bases and J by 2 bases, with 2 bases of the junction left unmatched. Germline CDR1 reads DFQATT; CDR2 reads SNEGSKA (reference sequence). CDR3 protein: CSARELAGNTDTQYF. CDR3 sequence (DNA): TGCAGTGCTAGAGAACTAGCGGGAAACACAGATACGCAGTATTTT.

The V gene is TRBV6-4, the J gene TRBJ2-1, with 7 positions matching TRBD1. Per the germline V gene, CDR1 is MRHNA and CDR2 is SNTAGT. With 4 bases clipped from V and 9 bases from J, the junction kept 12 bases outside the gene matches. The CDR3 has 15 residues. The CDR3 coding sequence is TGTGCCAGCAGTGGACAGGGAACGGGTATTAGTGAGCAGTTCTTC. It is translated as CASSGQGTGISEQFF.

This clonotype was observed a few times. This chain connects TRBV14 to TRBJ2-5, with TRBD2 matching 9 bases. The DNA end is a closer match to TRBJ2-1, so the J assignment may be wrong. The CDR3 covers 17 residues. The germline gives CDR1 SGHDN, CDR2 FVKESK. Written as DNA, the CDR3 is TGTGCCAGCAGCCCTACCATCCCGACTAGCGGTAACAATGAGCAGTTCTTC. Translation: CASSPTIPTSGNNEQFF.

This clonotype was observed a handful of times. The J gene is TRBJ1-5, the V gene TRBV6-1, with D maybe TRBD1 (6 bases). Trimming stripped 10 bases from V and 6 bases from J, with 16 bases between. From germline, CDR1 is MNHNS and CDR2 SASEGT. The CDR3 runs 13 residues. The CDR3 protein is CATQMGAGQPQHF. The CDR3 DNA is TGTGCCACCCAAATGGGGGCAGGTCAGCCCCAGCATTTT.

The chain has TRBV4-3 and TRBJ2-5; 9 bases map to TRBD2. With the DNA end fitting TRBJ2-1 better, the J assignment may be wrong. The CDR3 totals 15 residues. Germline V gene data show CDR1 as LGHNA and CDR2 as YSLEER. In nucleotides, the CDR3 is TGCGCCAGCAGCCAAGAATGGACTAGCGTCCTGGAGCAGTTCTTC. It encodes CASSQEWTSVLEQFF.

This clonotype has a handful of counts. The gene calls are TRBV11-2 and TRBJ2-5, with D tentatively TRBD2 (6 bases). Gene TRBJ2-1 matches the end of the DNA better, so the J call may be wrong. The CDR3 is 15 residues long. Germline V gene data show CDR1 as SGHAT and CDR2 as FQNNGV. The chain's CDR3 is CASSLVQPGRTTQFF. DNA of the CDR3: TGTGCCAGCAGCTTAGTCCAACCAGGACGGACTACGCAGTTCTTC.

This clonotype was picked up a small number of times. The chain combines TRBV7-2 with TRBJ1-3; no firm D call. Matching the DNA end better, TRBJ1-5 makes the J call doubtful. Germline CDR1 and CDR2: SGHTA and FQGNSA. The CDR3 consists of 13 residues. CDR3 region: CASSHSRTAYQHF. As DNA, the CDR3 is TGTGCCAGCAGCCATTCAAGGACGGCCTACCAGCATTTT.

This clonotype was counted between two and nine times. The chain has TRBV6-5 and TRBJ1-4; 7 positions agree with TRBD1. The CDR3 covers 15 residues. V was pared by 2 bases and J by 8 bases, with 8 bases of the junction left unmatched. Germline V gene lookup returns CDR1 MNHEY and CDR2 SVGAGI. This CDR3 is CASSYGRGRGEKLFF. The CDR3 DNA sequence: TGTGCCAGCAGTTACGGAAGGGGGCGCGGGGAAAAACTGTTTTTT.

This clonotype was seen more than once but under ten times. This chain's CDR3 is CASSQLSGFTYEQYF. CDR3 bases: TGCGCCAGCAGCCAATTGAGCGGGTTTACCTACGAGCAGTACTTC. The rearrangement joins TRBV4-1 to TRBJ2-5; a possible D gene is TRBD2 (6 bases). The end of the DNA is better explained by TRBJ2-7, so the J call may be wrong. CDR1 and CDR2 (germline): MGHRA, YSYEKL. The CDR3 has 15 amino acids.

Notes on this clonotype: At one end, the junction sequence differs from germline, possibly due to a read error. This chain joins TRBV9 and TRBJ2-1; D is possibly TRBD1 or TRBD2 (5 bases each). Germline lookup yields CDR1 SGDLS and CDR2 YYNGEE. CDR3 length equals 15 residues. CDR3 bases: TGTGCCAGCAGCCCGACCGGGACGGGTTACACTGAGCAGTTCTTC. It yields the protein CASSPTGTGYTEQFF.

The chain couples TRBV5-1 to TRBJ1-1; TRBD1 matches 7 bases. Germline V gene sequence: CDR1 SGHRS, CDR2 YFSETQ. V shed 4 bases and J 1 base; nucleotides not matched to a gene: 7. The CDR3 extends over 15 amino acids. CDR3 region: CASSHTGARNTEAFF. The CDR3 DNA reads TGCGCCAGCAGCCATACAGGGGCGAGGAACACTGAAGCTTTCTTT.